The clone carrying this T cell receptor beta chain was picked up a small number of times. These data come from a study of T cell changes during pregnancy in multiple sclerosis. Clones were read by immunoSEQ multiplex PCR, and TCRdb kept only the in-frame ones, dropping some. The sample holds tens of thousands of clones, 92% seen once. This CDR3 has 15 amino acids. The germline gives CDR1 GTSNPN, CDR2 SVGIG (reference sequence). The germline V and J ends were trimmed by 0 bases and 2 bases, with 11 bases remaining between them. The sequence came from a female donor in good health, enrolled as a control in a pregnancy study. Sequenced material: peripheral blood, taken in the first trimester of pregnancy. The rearrangement joins TRBV30 to TRBJ2-1, with D hard to call. The CDR3 DNA follows: TGTGCCTGGAGTGTACAACCAGGAACCTACAATGAGCAGTTCTTC. It is translated as CAWSVQPGTYNEQFF.